The 21 T cell receptor beta chains reported below all come from one sample, sequenced in a study of T-cell memory formation after mild COVID-19. One entry per CDR3 protein results from TCRdb running MiXCR on the 5' RACE reads. The data hold under 110,000 distinct CDR3 sequences, with under 15% observed a single time. The sequencing input was PBMCs or a T cell subset sorted from them (not recorded which). These TCRs come from an adult woman who had mild COVID-19 (a few samples of this study predate the infection). Cell type and time point are not known.

J is TRBJ2-7 and V is TRBV5-1; tentatively, D is TRBD1 (6 bases). V was pared by 0 bases and J by 5 bases, with 12 bases between. The CDR3 covers 14 residues. Germline CDR1 and CDR2: SGHRS and YFSETQ. The CDR3 region is CASSLGQGIDEQYF. CDR3 nucleotides: TGCGCCAGCAGCTTGGGTCAGGGGATCGACGAGCAGTACTTC.

This clonotype came up a few times. This rearrangement joins TRBV13 to TRBJ2-1; TRBD1 matches 11 bases. Looked up from germline, CDR1 is PRHDT and CDR2 is FYEKMQ (reference sequence). Unmatched junction bases numbered 14, after V lost 8 bases and J lost 5 bases. The CDR3 is made up of 17 amino acids. This chain's CDR3 is CASGDRGGPKEDNEQFF. DNA for the CDR3: TGTGCCAGCGGGGACAGGGGGGGCCCGAAAGAAGACAATGAGCAGTTCTTC.

The chain uses TRBV5-1 and TRBJ2-7, with D tentatively TRBD2 (6 bases). V lost 3 bases and J 4 bases, leaving 11 bases between the germline ends. CDR1 SGHRS and CDR2 YFSETQ come from the germline V gene. This CDR3 spans 13 amino acids. CDR3 bases: TGCGCCAGCAGCTCGGAGGGTCCTTACGAGCAGTACTTC. Its translation is CASSSEGPYEQYF.

This clonotype was seen ten or more times. The V gene is TRBV12-3 or TRBV12-4, the J gene TRBJ2-3; D uncertain. With 5 bases removed from V and 1 base from J, the gap between germline ends came to 10 bases. CDR3 length: 14 residues. The CDR3 nucleotides are TGTGCCAGCAGTCCTGAGGTGGGCACAGATACGCAGTATTTT. As protein: CASSPEVGTDTQYF.

The table lists this clonotype with many counts. The chain joins TRBV12-3 or TRBV12-4 to TRBJ2-1; 7 nucleotides line up with TRBD2. The CDR3 has 14 residues. V shed 7 bases, J shed 4 bases, and the junction held 7 bases outside the gene matches. In nucleotides, the CDR3 is TGTGCCAGCACATCCTCTAGCGGTTACAATGAGCAGTTCTTC. Its protein is CASTSSSGYNEQFF.

This clonotype was observed a few times. The gene calls are TRBV7-2 and TRBJ2-7, with TRBD1 identical over 8 bases. This CDR3 has 16 amino acids. Germline V gene sequence: CDR1 SGHTA, CDR2 FQGNSA. Losses at the gene ends were 5 bases for V and 0 bases for J; bases not matched to a gene: 9. DNA of the CDR3: TGTGCCAGCAGCGCAACAGGGGGACTTATCTCCTACGAGCAGTACTTC. This gives the protein CASSATGGLISYEQYF.

This clonotype was detected ten times or more. The chain links TRBV10-3 to TRBJ2-1; D call uncertain. V was shortened by 4 bases and J by 10 bases, with 14 bases between the two germline ends. The V gene's germline CDR1 is ENHRY and CDR2 SYGVKD. The CDR3 runs to 13 residues. The CDR3 protein is CAISGGTLPEQFF. Written as DNA, the CDR3 is TGTGCCATCAGTGGAGGAACTCTTCCCGAGCAGTTCTTC.

The table lists this clonotype with many counts. This sequence joins TRBV20-1 and TRBJ2-1, with 9 bases lining up with TRBD2. V lost 1 base and J lost 2; bases outside the gene matches: 6. Germline CDR1 is DFQATT and CDR2 is SNEGSKA (reference sequence). The CDR3 contains 16 residues. The CDR3 is CSARGLAALTYNEQFF. For the CDR3, the DNA is TGCAGTGCTAGAGGACTAGCGGCCTTAACCTACAATGAGCAGTTCTTC.

In its sample, this clonotype was seen many times. The chain uses TRBV29-1 and TRBJ2-1; tentative D call: TRBD2 (6 bases). The length of the CDR3 is 13 residues. CDR1 is SQVTM, CDR2 ANQGSEA, per germline. Trimming stripped 0 bases from V and 9 bases from J, with 12 bases between. CDR3 sequence reads: CSVEDHPGVEQFF. The CDR3 nucleotides read TGCAGCGTTGAAGATCATCCGGGGGTTGAGCAGTTCTTC.

This chain uses TRBV29-1 with TRBJ2-1; TRBD2 aligns across 8 bases. Losses at the gene ends were 0 bases for V and 5 bases for J; bases not matched to a gene: 6. Germline assignment: CDR1 SQVTM and CDR2 ANQGSEA. The CDR3 loop spans 15 amino acids. The CDR3 region has the DNA TGCAGCGTTGAAGATCAGAGTAGCGGGAACAATGAGCAGTTCTTC. Encoded protein: CSVEDQSSGNNEQFF.

As for this clonotype: Mismatch with germline at one junction end may stem from a read error. The V and J genes are TRBV24-1 and TRBJ2-1; tentatively, D is TRBD1 (6 bases). This CDR3 region has 16 residues. The germline V gene has CDR1 KGHDR and CDR2 SFDVKD. This chain's CDR3 is CTTSDRPTGINNEQFF. CDR3 nucleotide sequence: TGTACCACCAGTGACCGACCGACAGGAATAAACAATGAGCAGTTCTTC.

This clonotype was observed many times. The J gene is TRBJ2-3, the V gene TRBV5-5, with D uncertain. The CDR3 is 14 residues long. Germline CDR1 SGHKS, CDR2 YYEKEE (reference sequence). V lost 6 bases, J lost 0 bases, and 11 bases lay in between. CDR3 region: CASMLAESTDTQYF. CDR3 nucleotides: TGTGCCAGCATGCTGGCGGAGAGCACAGATACGCAGTATTTT.

This clonotype was seen a few times. The V call is TRBV6-2 or TRBV6-3, the J call TRBJ2-1; 7 positions agree with TRBD2. The CDR3 has 15 amino acids. Germline loops: CDR1 MNHEY, CDR2 SVGEGT. V lost 1 base to trimming and J lost 6 bases; unmatched junction nucleotides: 6. CDR3 sequence: CASSYWEGAPNEQFF. CDR3 sequence (DNA): TGTGCCAGCAGTTACTGGGAGGGTGCCCCCAATGAGCAGTTCTTC.

This clonotype was counted between two and nine times. The chain has TRBV6-6 and TRBJ2-1; 11 bases fit TRBD1. Germline V gene sequence: CDR1 MNHNY, CDR2 SVGAGI (reference sequence). After removal of 6 bases from V and 8 bases from J, the junction contained 6 bases not matched to a gene. The length of the CDR3 is 14 residues. The CDR3 bases are TGTGCCAGCAGGGGGACAGGGGGGGAGGATGAGCAGTTCTTC. Protein sequence: CASRGTGGEDEQFF.

The chain employs TRBV5-1 and TRBJ2-1; no firm D call. The J call may be incorrect, as the DNA end agrees better with TRBJ2-7. Germline CDR1 and CDR2: SGHRS and YFSETQ. The CDR3 covers 15 residues. The CDR3 spells CASSLGSTYSYEQYF. CDR3 sequence (DNA): TGCGCCAGCAGCTTGGGTTCGACGTACTCCTACGAGCAGTACTTC.

This clonotype was seen only a few times. This chain links TRBV6-1 with TRBJ2-3; D unresolved. Germline-derived CDR1 and CDR2 are MNHNS and SASEGT. This CDR3 comprises 13 residues. V lost 7 bases and J lost 4, with 12 bases in between. The CDR3: CASTLDPPDTQYF. The CDR3 DNA sequence: TGTGCCAGCACCCTAGACCCTCCAGATACGCAGTATTTT.

This clonotype appeared a few times. The gene calls are TRBV12-3 or TRBV12-4 and TRBJ2-1; D gene unclear. The CDR3 is 12 amino acids. Between the trimmed V and J ends, which lost 5 bases and 12 bases, there was a span of 14 bases. The CDR3 reads CASSEETVGQFF. CDR3 bases: TGTGCCAGCAGTGAGGAGACCGTCGGGCAGTTCTTC.

This clonotype has more than one count but fewer than ten. The rearrangement joins TRBV6-2 or TRBV6-3 to TRBJ1-2; D is undetermined. Germline V CDR1 and CDR2: MNHEY, SVGEGT. CDR3 size: 14 residues. V was trimmed by 5 bases and J by 3 bases, leaving 13 bases between them. CDR3 loop: CASSPDRADYGYTF. The CDR3 coding sequence is TGTGCCAGCAGTCCCGATCGGGCCGACTATGGCTACACCTTC.

The sample holds a few counts of this clonotype. The V gene is TRBV19, the J gene TRBJ2-3, with TRBD1 as a possible D gene (5 bases). The CDR3 totals 13 residues. The germline CDR1 and CDR2 sequences are LNHDA and SQIVND (reference sequence). The V gene lost 4 bases and the J gene lost 3 bases, with 8 bases spanning the gap. CDR3: CASSTRQTDTQYF. The DNA of the CDR3 is TGTGCCAGTAGTACCCGACAGACAGATACGCAGTATTTT.

The table lists this clonotype with a few counts. The gene calls are TRBV12-3 or TRBV12-4 and TRBJ1-5, with 9 bases identical to TRBD1. The ends lost 6 bases at V and 7 bases at J; junction bases unmatched: 10. There are 15 residues in the CDR3. The CDR3, as DNA: TGTGCCAGCAGCAAGGACAGGGGTTGGGAACAGCCCCAGCATTTT. Protein: CASSKDRGWEQPQHF.

This clonotype was recorded a few times. The junction shows a germline mismatch at one end, possibly a read error. The genes are TRBV5-1 and TRBJ1-2; 10 bases align to TRBD1. The germline CDR1 and CDR2 sequences are SGHRS and YFSETQ. The CDR3 covers 16 residues. CDR3 coding DNA: TGCGCCAGCAGCCCGGGACAGGGGACCCGCGGCTATGGCTACACCTTT. Encoded protein: CASSPGQGTRGYGYTF.